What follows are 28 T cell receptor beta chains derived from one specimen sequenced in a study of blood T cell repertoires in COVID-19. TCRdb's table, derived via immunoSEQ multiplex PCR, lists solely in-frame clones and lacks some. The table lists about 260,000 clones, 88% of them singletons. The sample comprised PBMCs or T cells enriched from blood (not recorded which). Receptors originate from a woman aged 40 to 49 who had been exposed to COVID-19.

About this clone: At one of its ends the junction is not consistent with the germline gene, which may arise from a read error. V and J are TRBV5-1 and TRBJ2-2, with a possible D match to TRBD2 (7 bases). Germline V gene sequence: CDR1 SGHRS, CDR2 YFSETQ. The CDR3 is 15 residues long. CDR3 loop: CATTVAGAHTGELFF. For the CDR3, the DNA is TGTGCCACCACGGTGGCGGGGGCCCACACCGGGGAGCTGTTTTTT.

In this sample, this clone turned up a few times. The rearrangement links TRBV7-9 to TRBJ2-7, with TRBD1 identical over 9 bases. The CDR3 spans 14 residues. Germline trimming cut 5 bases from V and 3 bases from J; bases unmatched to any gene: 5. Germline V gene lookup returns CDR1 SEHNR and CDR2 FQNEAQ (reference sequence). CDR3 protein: CASSTRDRVYEQYF. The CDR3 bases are TGTGCCAGCAGCACCCGGGACAGGGTCTACGAGCAGTACTTC.

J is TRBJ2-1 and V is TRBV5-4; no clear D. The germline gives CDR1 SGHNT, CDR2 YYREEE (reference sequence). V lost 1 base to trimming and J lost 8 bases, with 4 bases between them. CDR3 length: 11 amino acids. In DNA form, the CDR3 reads TGTGCCAGCAGCTTGCACTATGAGCAGTTCTTC. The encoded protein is CASSLHYEQFF.

CDR3 region: CASSFAGGGLYEQYF. The DNA for the CDR3 is TGTGCCAGCAGCTTTGCCGGGGGGGGACTCTACGAGCAGTACTTC. This chain joins TRBV5-4 and TRBJ2-7, with 8 positions matching TRBD2. CDR1 SGHNT and CDR2 YYREEE come from the germline V gene (reference sequence). This CDR3 comprises 15 residues. V trimming: 2 bases; J trimming: 3 bases; junction bases outside the gene matches: 7.

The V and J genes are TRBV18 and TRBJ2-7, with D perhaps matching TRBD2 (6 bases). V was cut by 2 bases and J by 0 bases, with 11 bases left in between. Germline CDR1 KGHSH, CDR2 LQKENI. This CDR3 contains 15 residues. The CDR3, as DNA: TGTGCCAGCTCACCAGGTTTGCGGGGCTCCTACGAGCAGTACTTC. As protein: CASSPGLRGSYEQYF.

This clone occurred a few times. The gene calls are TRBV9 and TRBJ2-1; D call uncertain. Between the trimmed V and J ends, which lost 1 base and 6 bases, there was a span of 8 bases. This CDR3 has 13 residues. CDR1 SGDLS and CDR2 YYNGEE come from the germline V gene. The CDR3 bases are TGTGCCAGCAGCGTATCGACTGTCAATGAGCAGTTCTTC. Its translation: CASSVSTVNEQFF. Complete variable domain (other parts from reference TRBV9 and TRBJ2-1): DSGVTQTPKHLITATGQRVTLRCSPRSGDLSVYWYQQSLDQGLQFLIQYYNGEERAKGNILERFSAQQFPDLHSELNLSSLELGDSALYFCASSVSTVNEQFFGPGTRLTVL.

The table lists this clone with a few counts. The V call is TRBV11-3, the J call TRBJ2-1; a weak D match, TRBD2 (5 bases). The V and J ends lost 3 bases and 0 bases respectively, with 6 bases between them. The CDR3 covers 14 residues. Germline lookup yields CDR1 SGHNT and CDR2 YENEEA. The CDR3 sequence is CASSFAGSYNEQFF. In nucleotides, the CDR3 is TGTGCCAGCAGCTTCGCGGGCTCCTACAATGAGCAGTTCTTC.

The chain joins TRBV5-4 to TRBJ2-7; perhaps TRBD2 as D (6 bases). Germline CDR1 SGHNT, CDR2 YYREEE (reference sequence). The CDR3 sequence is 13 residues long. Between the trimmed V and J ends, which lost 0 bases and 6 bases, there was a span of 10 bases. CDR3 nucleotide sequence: TGTGCCAGCAGCTTGGGAGGGAGGCGCGAGCAGTACTTC. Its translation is CASSLGGRREQYF.

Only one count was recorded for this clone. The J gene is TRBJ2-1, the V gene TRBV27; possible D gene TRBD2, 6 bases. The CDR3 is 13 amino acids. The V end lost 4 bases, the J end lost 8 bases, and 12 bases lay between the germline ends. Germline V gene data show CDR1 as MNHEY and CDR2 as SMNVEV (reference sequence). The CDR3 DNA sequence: TGTGCCAGCAGTTCCCGGGACTCCTATGAGCAGTTCTTC. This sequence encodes CASSSRDSYEQFF.

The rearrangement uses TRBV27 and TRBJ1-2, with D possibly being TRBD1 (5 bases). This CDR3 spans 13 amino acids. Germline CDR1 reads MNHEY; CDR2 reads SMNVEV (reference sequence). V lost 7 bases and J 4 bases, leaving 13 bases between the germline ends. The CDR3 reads CASKPGGFYGYTF. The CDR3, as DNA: TGTGCCAGCAAACCCGGGGGATTCTATGGCTACACCTTC.

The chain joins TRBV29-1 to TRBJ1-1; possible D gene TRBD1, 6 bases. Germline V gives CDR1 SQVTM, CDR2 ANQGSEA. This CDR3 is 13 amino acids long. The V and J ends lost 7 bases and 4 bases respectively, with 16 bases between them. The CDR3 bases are TGCAGCGCCGGAACAGGGTTCGGCACTGAAGCTTTCTTT. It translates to CSAGTGFGTEAFF.

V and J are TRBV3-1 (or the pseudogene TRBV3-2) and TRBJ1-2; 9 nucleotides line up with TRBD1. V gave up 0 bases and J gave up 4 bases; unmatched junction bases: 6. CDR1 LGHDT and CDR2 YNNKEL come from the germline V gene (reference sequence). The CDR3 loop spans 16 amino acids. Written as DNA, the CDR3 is TGTGCCAGCAGCCAAGAAGCGGGACAGGGAAGCTATGGCTACACCTTC. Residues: CASSQEAGQGSYGYTF.

CDR3 nucleotides: TGTGCCAGCAGCAAAAGGGGGCTACTTGGCTACACCTTC. The encoded protein is CASSKRGLLGYTF. The J gene is TRBJ1-2, the V gene TRBV6-5, with TRBD1 identical over 7 bases. There are 13 residues in the CDR3. V was clipped by 6 bases and J by 7 bases; unmatched bases: 8. Germline V gene lookup returns CDR1 MNHEY and CDR2 SVGAGI.

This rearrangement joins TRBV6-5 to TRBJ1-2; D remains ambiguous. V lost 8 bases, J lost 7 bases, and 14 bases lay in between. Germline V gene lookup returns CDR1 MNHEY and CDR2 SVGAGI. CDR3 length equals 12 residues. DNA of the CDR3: TGTGCCAGCTTGGGCAGCGCGGGTGGCTACACCTTC. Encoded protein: CASLGSAGGYTF.

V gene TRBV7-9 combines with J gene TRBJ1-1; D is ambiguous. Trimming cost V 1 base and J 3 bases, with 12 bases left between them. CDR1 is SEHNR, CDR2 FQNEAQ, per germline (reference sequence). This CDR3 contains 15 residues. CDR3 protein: CASSLVPSEDTEAFF. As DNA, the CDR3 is TGTGCCAGCAGCTTAGTGCCCTCTGAGGACACTGAAGCTTTCTTT.

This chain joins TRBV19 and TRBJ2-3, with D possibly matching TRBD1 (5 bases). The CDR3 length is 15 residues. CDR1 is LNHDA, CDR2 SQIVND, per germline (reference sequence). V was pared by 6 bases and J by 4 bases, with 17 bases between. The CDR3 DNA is TGTGCCAGTAGCCTCGACAGCCTAACGGCAGATACGCAGTATTTT. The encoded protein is CASSLDSLTADTQYF.

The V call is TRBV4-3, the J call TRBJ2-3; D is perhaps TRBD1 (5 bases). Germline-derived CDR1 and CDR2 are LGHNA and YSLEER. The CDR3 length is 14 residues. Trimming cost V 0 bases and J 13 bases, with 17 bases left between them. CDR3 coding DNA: TGCGCCAGCAGCCAAGATTTACCGGGCCCCAGGGAGTATTTT. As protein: CASSQDLPGPREYF.

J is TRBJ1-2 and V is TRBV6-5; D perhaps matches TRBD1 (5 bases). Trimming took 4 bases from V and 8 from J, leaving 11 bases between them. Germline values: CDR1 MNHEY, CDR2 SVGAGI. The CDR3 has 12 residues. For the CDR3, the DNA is TGTGCCAGCAGTTCGGGCGGGGCCGGCTACACCTTC. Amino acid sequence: CASSSGGAGYTF.

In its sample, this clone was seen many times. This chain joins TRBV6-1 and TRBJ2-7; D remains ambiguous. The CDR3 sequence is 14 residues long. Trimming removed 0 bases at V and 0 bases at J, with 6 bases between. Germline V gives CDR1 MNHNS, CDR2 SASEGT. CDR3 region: CASSEAASSYEQYF. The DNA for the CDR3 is TGTGCCAGCAGTGAAGCCGCGAGCTCCTACGAGCAGTACTTC.

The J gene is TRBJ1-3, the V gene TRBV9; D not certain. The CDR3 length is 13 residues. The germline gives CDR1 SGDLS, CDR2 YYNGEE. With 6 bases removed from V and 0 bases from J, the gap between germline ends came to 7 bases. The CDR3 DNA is TGTGCCAGCATGGCGGACTCTGGAAACACCATATATTTT. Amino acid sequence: CASMADSGNTIYF.

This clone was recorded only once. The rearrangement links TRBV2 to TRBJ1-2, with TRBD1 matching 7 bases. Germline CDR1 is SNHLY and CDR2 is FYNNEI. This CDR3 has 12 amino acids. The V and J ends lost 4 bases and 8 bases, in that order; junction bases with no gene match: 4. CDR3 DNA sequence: TGTGCCAGCAGTGCGACAGGGCACGGCTACACCTTC. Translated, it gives CASSATGHGYTF.

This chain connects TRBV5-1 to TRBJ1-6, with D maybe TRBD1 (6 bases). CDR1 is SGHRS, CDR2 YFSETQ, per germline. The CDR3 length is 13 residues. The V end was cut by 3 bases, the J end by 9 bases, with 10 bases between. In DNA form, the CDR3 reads TGCGCCAGCAGCTGGGGGCAGGGTTCACCCCTCCACTTT. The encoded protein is CASSWGQGSPLHF.

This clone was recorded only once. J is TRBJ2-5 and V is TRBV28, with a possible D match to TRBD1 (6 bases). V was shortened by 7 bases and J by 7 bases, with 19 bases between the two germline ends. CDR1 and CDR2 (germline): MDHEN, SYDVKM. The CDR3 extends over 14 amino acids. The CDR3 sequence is CASILGGHSGTQYF. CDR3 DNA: TGTGCCAGCATCTTAGGGGGACATAGTGGGACCCAGTACTTC.

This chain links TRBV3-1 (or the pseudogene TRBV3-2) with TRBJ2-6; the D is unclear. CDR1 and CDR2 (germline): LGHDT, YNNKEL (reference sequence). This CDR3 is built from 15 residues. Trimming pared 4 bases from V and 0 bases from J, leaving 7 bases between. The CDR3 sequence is CASSPSYSGANVLTF. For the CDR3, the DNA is TGTGCCAGCAGCCCTAGTTACTCTGGGGCCAACGTCCTGACTTTC.

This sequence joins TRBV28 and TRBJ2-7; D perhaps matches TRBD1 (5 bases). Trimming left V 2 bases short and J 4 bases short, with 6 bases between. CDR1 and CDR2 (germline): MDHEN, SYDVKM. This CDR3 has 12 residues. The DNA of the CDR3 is TGTGCCAGCAGTTTAAAGGGGTACGAGCAGTACTTC. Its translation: CASSLKGYEQYF.

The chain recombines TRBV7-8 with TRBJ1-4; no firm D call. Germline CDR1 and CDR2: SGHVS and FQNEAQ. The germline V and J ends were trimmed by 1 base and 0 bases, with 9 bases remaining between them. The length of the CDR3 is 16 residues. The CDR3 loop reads CASSLEAVPTNEKLFF. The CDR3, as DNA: TGTGCCAGCAGCTTAGAGGCGGTCCCAACTAATGAAAAACTGTTTTTT.

CDR3 loop: CASSGLAGGHRETQYF. DNA for the CDR3: TGTGCCAGCAGTGGACTAGCGGGAGGCCACCGGGAGACCCAGTACTTC. The chain uses TRBV7-2 and TRBJ2-5, with 14 bases aligning to TRBD2. Germline V CDR1 and CDR2: SGHTA, FQGNSA. The CDR3 totals 16 residues. V shed 6 bases and J 5 bases; nucleotides not matched to a gene: 8.

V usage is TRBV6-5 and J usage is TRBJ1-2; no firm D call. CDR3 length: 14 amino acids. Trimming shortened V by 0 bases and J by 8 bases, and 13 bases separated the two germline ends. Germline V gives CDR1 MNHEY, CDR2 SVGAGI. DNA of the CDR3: TGTGCCAGCAGTTACTCCGACCAGGCTTACGGCTACACCTTC. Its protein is CASSYSDQAYGYTF.